This T cell receptor beta chain was documented in a study of blood T cells in healthy people across ages (dated by TCRdb to the mid-2010s). For the wider study: Template switching captured roughly one uniquely barcoded TCR beta cDNA molecule per two T cells in model experiments. The donors were split into four age groups: young (average around 15 years), middle-aged (about 40), aged (about 62) and long-lived (under 85). For two donors (one aged 18 to 29 and one aged 80 or older), the study analyzed two additional independent replicas of 1 million unique cDNA reads from the same blood draw. The study measured age-related changes in TCR beta repertoire diversity using deep sequencing normalized with unique cDNA molecular identifiers.

Systemically healthy Caucasian individuals from Russia, 39 in total and aged roughly 6 to 100 years, were included as donors. Each donor gave approximately 9.4 milliliters of peripheral blood, drawn into EDTA-treated Vacutainer tubes. Ficoll-Paque density-gradient centrifugation was used to isolate PBMCs, with at least 7 million per sample. Trizol reagent was used to extract total RNA from the PBMCs, yielding at least 6 micrograms per sample. For every donor, an aliquot of PBMCs went through flow cytometry to measure the percentages of naive CD45RAhigh/CD27high T cells. Summary of the overall study and its limitations: As age increased, observed TCR beta diversity per million T cells dropped in a roughly linear way, and a significant reduction was already evident by age around 41. Observed TCR beta diversity correlated strongly with the percentage of naive T cells measured by flow cytometry. Estimates of total diversity based on one million sequenced T cells were considered lower bounds and underestimates. Because donor CMV infection status was unknown, age-related changes in expanded clonotypes were potentially confounded. Compared with the aged group, more naive CD4+ T cells, fewer expanded clones and increased TCR diversity were shown by the long-lived group, suggesting age selection. Because profiling used bulk unsorted PBMCs, naive and antigen-experienced compartments could not be compared conclusively.

Receptor amplification or capture employed 5' RACE. Sequencing used an Illumina HiSeq 2500. A second PCR of 7 to 11 cycles was run with a J-beta primer mix and a sample-barcoded 5' primer. A template-switch 5' adaptor carrying 12 random nucleotides introduced a unique molecular identifier onto each TCR beta cDNA molecule. Each sample yielded at least 2.5 million CDR3-containing paired-end reads. The Mint cDNA synthesis kit, primed by a TRBC-specific oligonucleotide, was used to synthesize first-strand cDNA from all RNA. Following uracil-DNA glycosylase treatment, all cDNA underwent a first 18-cycle PCR with the universal primers M1SS and BC2_uni_R. The study's processing was this. Each sample was normalized by randomly selecting 1 million high-quality reads, each carrying a distinct molecular identifier. Reads sharing molecular identifiers were discarded rather than binned into consensus sequences. CDR3 identification, clonotype clustering and error correction used MiTCR with a Q25 quality threshold and the strictest error-elimination algorithm. A nonparametric unseen species model with Euler transformation was used to estimate a lower bound on total TCR beta diversity. TCRdb ran its own pipeline on the public reads, namely fastp trimming at Q25 and MiXCR clone calling, and kept in-frame beta chains. Duplicate CDR3 protein sequences are folded into a single record with the most common DNA and genes. The V and J calls and clone size come from TCRdb's table, not from the authors' own analysis. Across this sample there are 750,000 or so distinct CDR3 sequences, with roughly 25% seen only once. The top ten clonotypes cover 9.4% of the sample.

A word on this clonotype: Its antigen is unknown. The input lacks base qualities; no much larger clone sits a single base away.

Looking up the germline V gene yields CDR1 SQVTM and CDR2 ANQGSEA. Reading from cysteine to phenylalanine, the CDR3 counts 13 amino acids. Only CDR3 DNA is held: 39 bases, read in frame from base 1. V and J are trimmed by 7 bases and 7 bases, and the gene matches miss 9 bases of the junction. These same records also appear under a second study, on T cells of mothers and their children. The second source states: Nine systemically healthy Caucasian individuals, comprising three mothers and their six children, were included as donors. cDNA synthesis consumed the entire amount of extracted RNA, loaded at around 1.5 ug RNA in each 15 ul reaction. In the second PCR, sample barcodes and 2-4 random nucleotides were introduced via the M1S primer. Over 10 million TCR beta CDR3 reads came from each mother, compared with some 3 million reads from each child. Thymic selection shapes the output of TCR recombination in a similar way in related and unrelated pairs, and inherited differences have a minor effect. Normalized repertoire overlap was always slightly but never significantly higher in related than unrelated mother-child pairs. No persistent microchimeric T cell clones were detected, at a sensitivity of around 97 clones per million clonotypes. Deep NGS was used in the study to compare the TCR beta repertoires of mothers and children and to look for features that separate related mother-child pairs from unrelated individuals. The mean age was 40 +/- 4 years for the mothers and approximately 11 +/- 4 years for the children. After adapter ligation was performed with NEBNext reagents, the libraries were sequenced on an Illumina HiSeq 2000 with 100+100 nt paired-end reads. Mother and child libraries were prepared a month apart and sequenced in separate runs to prevent cross-contamination. Each donor had between roughly 450,000 and 2,300,000 distinct TCR beta clonotypes identified. Naive TCR beta clonotypes were estimated from low-frequency clonotypes matched to each donor's FACS-determined naive share, without sorting.

The TCR sequence derives from a boy younger than 18 in good health. Recombination connected TRBV29-1 to TRBJ2-1; 8 central bases correspond to TRBD1. The sample consisted of blood. The CDR3 region: CSAKGTGPNEQFF. The sequenced DNA is TGCAGCGCAAAGGGGACAGGACCTAATGAGCAGTTCTTC.